Listed here are 18 T cell receptor beta chains from one sample, sequenced in a study of CD8 T cells in Susac syndrome. Random hexamers were used to reverse transcribe an amount of roughly 0.45 to 1 ug RNA. TCRdb fed the immunoSEQ multiplex PCR reads into MiXCR, producing one record per CDR3 protein. The sample includes more than 110,000 distinct CDR3 sequences, approximately 93% of them seen just once. The sequenced sample was CD8+ T cells from PBMCs. Every receptor here comes from a human donor in good health.

This clonotype was detected only a few times. The rearrangement links TRBV7-9 to TRBJ2-7, with D possibly called TRBD1 or TRBD2 (5 bases each). The length of the CDR3 is 11 residues. V lost 6 bases to trimming and J lost 6 bases, with 9 bases between them. In germline, CDR1 is SEHNR, CDR2 FQNEAQ (reference sequence). The CDR3 sequence: CASRRGLEQYF. CDR3 sequence (DNA): TGTGCCAGCAGGAGGGGCCTCGAGCAGTACTTC.

The chain uses TRBV27 and TRBJ2-1, with 9 bases that match TRBD2. The CDR3 covers 16 residues. Trimming cost V 2 bases and J 2 bases; bases outside gene matches: 4. Germline CDR1 and CDR2: MNHEY and SMNVEV (reference sequence). The CDR3 region has the DNA TGTGCCAGCAGTTTAGCTAGCGGGGTAACCTACAATGAGCAGTTCTTC. Encoded protein: CASSLASGVTYNEQFF.

CDR3 protein: CSVEDPIGKNTEAFF. The CDR3, as DNA: TGCAGCGTTGAAGATCCGATAGGGAAGAACACTGAAGCTTTCTTT. This chain joins TRBV29-1 and TRBJ1-1; unclear D gene. V lost 0 bases and J 1 base, leaving 12 bases between the germline ends. CDR3 length: 15 amino acids. Germline V gene data show CDR1 as SQVTM and CDR2 as ANQGSEA.

The chain is built from TRBV25-1 and TRBJ1-2; a weak D match, TRBD1 (5 bases). V was pared by 4 bases and J by 5 bases, with 14 bases between. Germline loops: CDR1 MGHDK, CDR2 SYGVNS. This CDR3 spans 14 amino acids. CDR3 bases: TGTGCCAGCAGTGTCCGGGGGGAGGATTATGGCTACACCTTC. Its translation is CASSVRGEDYGYTF.

This chain joins TRBV30 and TRBJ2-2; perhaps TRBD1 as D (6 bases). The V gene lost 4 bases and the J gene lost 7 bases, with 13 bases spanning the gap. CDR1 is GTSNPN, CDR2 SVGIG, per germline (reference sequence). The CDR3 runs to 13 residues. The DNA for the CDR3 is TGTGCCTGGACCCACACAGGGATCGGGGAGCTGTTTTTT. This codes for CAWTHTGIGELFF.

This chain uses TRBV29-1 with TRBJ2-2; D is ambiguous. The CDR3 runs 13 residues. In germline, CDR1 is SQVTM, CDR2 ANQGSEA. V lost 5 bases, J lost 1 base, and 8 bases lay in between. In DNA form, the CDR3 reads TGCAGCGTTCGATGGGAGAACACCGGGGAGCTGTTTTTT. The encoded protein is CSVRWENTGELFF.

CDR3 sequence (DNA): TGTGCCAGCAGTGAATTAGTCAGCGCCTATGGCTACACCTTC. Translating gives CASSELVSAYGYTF. This sequence joins TRBV25-1 and TRBJ1-2; D unclear. This CDR3 region has 14 residues. Trimming took 1 base from V and 4 from J, leaving 10 bases between them. The germline V gene encodes CDR1 MGHDK and CDR2 SYGVNS.

The gene calls are TRBV9 and TRBJ2-3; 7 nucleotides agree with TRBD2. The J segment lost 6 bases and the V segment lost 4 bases, leaving 5 bases of the junction unmatched. CDR1 is SGDLS and CDR2 is YYNGEE in the germline V gene. CDR3 size: 13 residues. The CDR3 reads CASSPSGPDTQYF. The CDR3 DNA reads as TGTGCCAGCAGCCCTAGCGGCCCGGATACGCAGTATTTT. The variable domain in full, completed from reference TRBV9 and TRBJ2-3, reads DSGVTQTPKHLITATGQRVTLRCSPRSGDLSVYWYQQSLDQGLQFLIQYYNGEERAKGNILERFSAQQFPDLHSELNLSSLELGDSALYFCASSPSGPDTQYFGPGTRLTVL.

The chain joins TRBV2 to TRBJ1-1; tentatively, D is TRBD1 (6 bases). CDR3 length equals 12 residues. V dropped 8 bases and J dropped 6 bases, with 13 bases sitting between them. Germline CDR1 SNHLY, CDR2 FYNNEI. As DNA, the CDR3 is TGTGCCAGCGGGGGGCCTCCGCCTGAAGCTTTCTTT. Translated: CASGGPPPEAFF.

This clonotype was seen a single time. The chain couples TRBV5-1 to TRBJ1-1; possible D gene TRBD1, 5 bases. V dropped 5 bases and J dropped 5 bases, with 13 bases sitting between them. The length of the CDR3 is 13 residues. CDR1 and CDR2 (germline): SGHRS, YFSETQ. CDR3 in amino acids: CASRDGGLTEAFF. The CDR3 DNA sequence: TGCGCCAGCAGGGATGGGGGGTTGACTGAAGCTTTCTTT. Together with reference TRBV5-1 and TRBJ1-1, the CDR3 gives the full variable domain: KAGVTQTPRYLIKTRGQQVTLSCSPISGHRSVSWYQQTPGQGLQFLFEYFSETQRNKGNFPGRFSGRQFSNSRSEMNVSTLELGDSALYLCASRDGGLTEAFFGQGTRLTVV.

V usage is TRBV19 and J usage is TRBJ1-5; 8 bases are a match to TRBD1. The CDR3 is 15 residues long. CDR1 LNHDA and CDR2 SQIVND come from the germline V gene (reference sequence). V lost 3 bases and J lost 5; bases outside the gene matches: 6. This CDR3 is CASSIVQGADQPQHF. The CDR3 nucleotides are TGTGCCAGTAGTATCGTTCAGGGGGCAGATCAGCCCCAGCATTTT. Together with reference TRBV19 and TRBJ1-5, the CDR3 gives the full variable domain: DGGITQSPKYLFRKEGQNVTLSCEQNLNHDAMYWYRQDPGQGLRLIYYSQIVNDFQKGDIAEGYSVSREKKESFPLTVTSAQKNPTAFYLCASSIVQGADQPQHFGDGTRLSIL.

The gene calls are TRBV19 and TRBJ2-7, with no clear D. CDR1 is LNHDA and CDR2 is SQIVND in the germline V gene (reference sequence). CDR3 length equals 12 residues. The V and J ends lost 4 bases and 6 bases respectively, with 10 bases between them. The chain's CDR3 is CASSTLGLEQYF. Written as DNA, the CDR3 is TGTGCCAGTAGTACCCTAGGGCTCGAGCAGTACTTC.

The CDR3 sequence is CASSLDRGSFGGYTF. The CDR3 DNA sequence: TGCGCCAGCAGCCTTGACAGGGGAAGTTTTGGTGGCTACACCTTC. The V gene is TRBV4-3, the J gene TRBJ1-2; 8 positions match TRBD1. CDR3 length equals 15 residues. Losses at the gene ends were 4 bases for V and 7 bases for J; bases not matched to a gene: 11. CDR1 and CDR2 (germline): LGHNA, YSLEER.

The J gene is TRBJ2-2, the V gene TRBV12-3 or TRBV12-4, with 15 bases aligning to TRBD2. V trimming: 5 bases; J trimming: 7 bases; junction bases outside the gene matches: 8. This CDR3 region has 17 residues. CDR3 DNA sequence: TGTGCCAGCAGTCCCGGGACTAGCGGGAGGTTGGGCGGGGAGCTGTTTTTT. Amino acid sequence: CASSPGTSGRLGGELFF.

This sequence joins TRBV15 and TRBJ1-5; 8 bases are a match to TRBD1. V shed 1 base and J 7 bases; nucleotides not matched to a gene: 6. The germline V gene has CDR1 LNHNV and CDR2 YYDKDF (reference sequence). The CDR3 loop spans 15 amino acids. CDR3 DNA: TGTGCCACCAGCAGAGCGGAGACAGGGGCCCAGCCCCAGCATTTT. This sequence encodes CATSRAETGAQPQHF.

The rearrangement links TRBV7-7 to TRBJ1-2; the D is unclear. Per the germline V gene, CDR1 is SSHAT and CDR2 is FNYEAQ (reference sequence). This CDR3 has 15 residues. V gave up 1 base and J gave up 4 bases, with 13 bases separating them. Here the CDR3 DNA reads TGTGCCAGCAGCTTAGGGGCCGAGGGAACCTATGGCTACACCTTC. Its translation: CASSLGAEGTYGYTF.

CDR3 sequence reads: CASSLFPRDRVTEAFF. In DNA, the CDR3 is TGTGCCAGCAGTTTATTTCCGCGGGACAGGGTGACTGAAGCTTTCTTT. V usage is TRBV28 and J usage is TRBJ1-1; 9 bases are a match to TRBD1. The CDR3 sequence is 16 residues long. V lost 1 base and J lost 5; bases outside the gene matches: 8. CDR1 and CDR2 (germline): MDHEN, SYDVKM.

Written as DNA, the CDR3 is TGTGCCTGGAGTCCCCGGGACAGCAACTATCAGCCCCAGCATTTT. This codes for CAWSPRDSNYQPQHF. The gene calls are TRBV30 and TRBJ1-5; 7 bases line up with TRBD1. The germline V gene has CDR1 GTSNPN and CDR2 SVGIG (reference sequence). This CDR3 region has 15 residues. Trimming removed 2 bases from V and 5 bases from J; junction bases left unmatched: 9.